This record looks at one T cell receptor (beta chain) sequence and its context. Its antigen is undetermined. V lost 6 bases, J lost 6 bases, and 14 bases lay in between. The CDR3 is 14 amino acids. This specimen comes from a study of blood T cells in healthy people across ages. Study results and limitations: Naive and antigen-experienced cells were not separated, limiting conclusive comparison.

Combining a sample-barcoded 5' primer with a J-beta primer mix, a second PCR ran for roughly 7 to 12 cycles. Each cDNA molecule received a tag from a template-switch adaptor that had 12 random nucleotides. TCRdb called the 5' RACE reads again in MiXCR, with one record for every CDR3 protein. Counted here are about 1,500,000 distinct CDR3 sequences, approximately 42% occurring once; the ten biggest clones make up 7.9%. This chain links TRBV12-3 or TRBV12-4 with TRBJ2-2; D not certain. Sequenced material: blood. The sequence was obtained from a woman under 30 in good health. The CDR3 nucleotides are TGTGCCAGCAGCGTAGGTAGCTTAGCCGGGGAGCTGTTTTTT. Protein: CASSVGSLAGELFF.